One sample yielded the 28 T cell receptor beta chains listed below, sequenced in a study of T cell repertoires in cytomegalovirus infection. TCRdb called the reads again in MiXCR, with one record for every CDR3 protein. The sample holds roughly 500,000 distinct CDR3 sequences; about 10% are singletons and the top ten take about 9.4%. Sequences were obtained from PBMCs. The source of these receptors is a human donor in good health (CMV status not recorded). Some clones in this sample may be carry-over from other donors' samples.

This clonotype was detected ten times or more. The chain uses TRBV4-1 and TRBJ2-2; 7 bases are shared with TRBD1. The CDR3 covers 14 residues. After removal of 2 bases from V and 5 bases from J, the junction contained 2 bases not matched to a gene. CDR1 is MGHRA and CDR2 is YSYEKL in the germline V gene. CDR3 amino acids: CASSQQQGTGELFF. For the CDR3, the DNA is TGCGCCAGCAGCCAACAACAGGGGACCGGGGAGCTGTTTTTT.

This clonotype was seen many times. The genes are TRBV6-2 or TRBV6-3 and TRBJ2-7; D possibly corresponds to TRBD2 (5 bases). Trimming cost V 4 bases and J 7 bases, with 8 bases left between them. Looked up from germline, CDR1 is MNHEY and CDR2 is SVGEGT. The CDR3 consists of 11 residues. The CDR3 sequence is CASSSRLEQYF. CDR3 sequence (DNA): TGTGCCAGCAGTTCCCGACTAGAGCAGTACTTC.

Many counts were recorded for this clonotype. The V call is TRBV12-3 or TRBV12-4, the J call TRBJ1-6, with D maybe TRBD1 (5 bases). The CDR3 is 15 residues long. Trimming stripped 5 bases from V and 7 bases from J, with 15 bases between. CDR3 DNA sequence: TGTGCCAGCAGTCCGATGACCGGGGGAAATTCACCCCTCCACTTT. It codes for CASSPMTGGNSPLHF.

This clonotype was seen only a few times. Being one base from a much bigger clone, this may be a read error. The chain combines TRBV7-9 with TRBJ1-5; possibly TRBD1 for D (6 bases). The CDR3 has 14 residues. V lost 3 bases, J lost 3 bases, and 9 bases lay in between. Per the germline V gene, CDR1 is SEHNR and CDR2 is FQNEAQ (reference sequence). The CDR3 DNA is TGTGCCAGCAGCTTCGGACAGATCAATCAGCCCCAGCATTTT. Translating it yields CASSFGQINQPQHF.

This clonotype was detected ten times or more. This chain links TRBV7-2 with TRBJ2-4; D not certain. The CDR3 runs 15 residues. Trimming took off 3 bases at V and 0 bases at J, with 9 bases between the two ends. The germline V gene encodes CDR1 SGHTA and CDR2 FQGNSA. CDR3: CASSLELLAKNIQYF. The CDR3 DNA sequence: TGTGCCAGCAGCTTGGAGCTTCTAGCCAAAAACATTCAGTACTTC.

This clonotype was observed a handful of times. The J gene is TRBJ2-3, the V gene TRBV5-1, with no clear D. This CDR3 is built from 15 residues. Germline assignment: CDR1 SGHRS and CDR2 YFSETQ. The V end was cut by 5 bases, the J end by 2 bases, with 15 bases between. The CDR3 loop reads CASSLPLRNTDTQYF. The CDR3 region has the DNA TGCGCCAGCAGTCTCCCGCTCCGAAACACAGATACGCAGTATTTT.

The table lists this clonotype with a few counts. The gene calls are TRBV20-1 and TRBJ2-5, with D tentatively TRBD1 (6 bases). CDR1 is DFQATT and CDR2 is SNEGSKA in the germline V gene (reference sequence). The CDR3 totals 16 residues. The V end lost 2 bases, the J end lost 5 bases, and 21 bases lay between the germline ends. The CDR3 DNA reads TGCAGTGCTAGACGGGGCTACAGGGCGGCGGGTGAGACCCAGTACTTC. This sequence encodes CSARRGYRAAGETQYF.

This clonotype was picked up many times. The V gene is TRBV7-9, the J gene TRBJ2-1, with D hard to call. Trimming stripped 1 base from V and 6 bases from J, with 13 bases between. The CDR3 contains 15 residues. CDR1 and CDR2 from the germline V gene are SEHNR and FQNEAQ (reference sequence). The CDR3 coding sequence is TGTGCCAGCAGCTTAGTATTAGCCTCCAGCAATGAGCAGTTCTTC. Translation: CASSLVLASSNEQFF.

This clonotype has only a few counts. V is TRBV20-1 and J is TRBJ1-6; possibly TRBD1 for D (5 bases). V lost 5 bases and J lost 6, with 17 bases in between. The CDR3 runs to 15 residues. Germline lookup yields CDR1 DFQATT and CDR2 SNEGSKA (reference sequence). The DNA of the CDR3 is TGCAGTGCTCGCCTCACGGGCAGGGCTAATTCACCCCTCCACTTT. Amino acid sequence: CSARLTGRANSPLHF.

Many counts were recorded for this clonotype. The chain links TRBV7-9 to TRBJ2-2; D gene unclear. Germline V gene data show CDR1 as SEHNR and CDR2 as FQNEAQ (reference sequence). CDR3 length: 12 residues. Trimming stripped 4 bases from V and 4 bases from J, with 4 bases between. The CDR3 sequence: CASSSITGELFF. In DNA form, the CDR3 reads TGTGCCAGCAGCTCGATCACCGGGGAGCTGTTTTTT.

This clonotype was recorded at least ten times. The chain couples TRBV7-2 to TRBJ2-3, with D tentatively TRBD2 (5 bases). The V and J ends lost 2 bases and 6 bases respectively, with 12 bases between them. Germline V gene lookup returns CDR1 SGHTA and CDR2 FQGNSA. The CDR3 totals 14 residues. For the CDR3, the DNA is TGTGCCAGCAGCTTAACGGGGATAAAGGATACGCAGTATTTT. It encodes CASSLTGIKDTQYF.

This clonotype was counted only a few times. The chain links TRBV18 to TRBJ2-3; D may be TRBD2 (6 bases). This CDR3 is built from 14 residues. V was shortened by 6 bases and J by 4 bases, with 14 bases between the two germline ends. Germline assignment: CDR1 KGHSH and CDR2 LQKENI. The CDR3 here is CASSGGDAADTQYF. The CDR3 coding sequence is TGTGCCAGCTCCGGGGGAGATGCCGCAGATACGCAGTATTTT.

This clonotype was seen at least ten times. The genes are TRBV7-2 and TRBJ2-5; D uncertain. The CDR3 is made up of 14 amino acids. Trimming took off 2 bases at V and 4 bases at J, with 11 bases between the two ends. The germline gives CDR1 SGHTA, CDR2 FQGNSA. The CDR3 nucleotides read TGTGCCAGCAGCTTATCCCGGATGGGAGAGACCCAGTACTTC. Protein product: CASSLSRMGETQYF.

Many counts were recorded for this clonotype. V is TRBV6-6 and J is TRBJ2-7; maybe TRBD2 (5 bases). This CDR3 spans 15 amino acids. CDR1 is MNHNY and CDR2 is SVGAGI in the germline V gene (reference sequence). Trimming pared 7 bases from V and 0 bases from J, leaving 16 bases between. The CDR3 loop is CASKEAPPFSYEQYF. Written as DNA, the CDR3 is TGTGCCAGCAAGGAGGCACCGCCATTCTCCTACGAGCAGTACTTC.

This chain links TRBV10-3 with TRBJ2-3; 10 nucleotides match TRBD2. There are 15 residues in the CDR3. Trimming at V came to 5 bases and at J to 4 bases, leaving 6 bases not matched to a gene. The germline V gene encodes CDR1 ENHRY and CDR2 SYGVKD. The DNA of the CDR3 is TGTGCCATCAGTACTACTAGCGGGGTCGCAGATACGCAGTATTTT. Translating gives CAISTTSGVADTQYF.

This clonotype has a count of ten or more. The chain has TRBV14 and TRBJ1-3; the match to TRBD1 covers 8 bases. With V trimmed by 5 bases and J by 2 bases, 5 bases remained unmatched. This CDR3 contains 15 residues. Per the germline V gene, CDR1 is SGHDN and CDR2 is FVKESK. The CDR3: CASSTIQGAGNTIYF. DNA for the CDR3: TGTGCCAGCAGCACAATACAGGGGGCTGGAAACACCATATATTTT.

This clonotype was seen at least ten times. The V gene is TRBV28, the J gene TRBJ1-1; no clear D. The CDR3 totals 18 residues. Germline values: CDR1 MDHEN, CDR2 SYDVKM. V lost 4 bases and J 2 bases, leaving 23 bases between the germline ends. The CDR3 coding sequence is TGTGCCAGCAGTTCGCCCCAGGCGACTCATTATATAAACACTGAAGCTTTCTTT. Its protein product is CASSSPQATHYINTEAFF.

V is TRBV2 and J is TRBJ1-2; D unclear. V was pared by 6 bases and J by 4 bases, with 12 bases between. Germline values: CDR1 SNHLY, CDR2 FYNNEI. The CDR3 consists of 13 residues. The CDR3 is CASSGRPSYGYTF. The CDR3 DNA reads TGTGCCAGCAGCGGACGTCCGAGCTATGGCTACACCTTC. The full variable domain, its missing parts supplied by reference TRBV2 and TRBJ1-2, is EPEVTQTPSHQVTQMGQEVILRCVPISNHLYFYWYRQILGQKVEFLVSFYNNEISEKSEIFDDQFSVERPDGSNFTLKIRSTKLEDSAMYFCASSGRPSYGYTFGSGTRLTVV.

This clonotype was seen ten or more times. The chain uses TRBV4-1 and TRBJ2-1; D may be TRBD2 (6 bases). Trimming shortened V by 9 bases and J by 7 bases, and 19 bases separated the two germline ends. There are 14 residues in the CDR3. Germline CDR1 MGHRA, CDR2 YSYEKL. The CDR3 loop reads CASRTGEVWNEQFF. The CDR3 DNA is TGCGCCAGTCGAACGGGGGAAGTTTGGAATGAGCAGTTCTTC.

This clonotype showed up many times. The rearrangement joins TRBV27 to TRBJ2-1; the match to TRBD1 covers 9 bases. The CDR3 has 14 amino acids. In germline, CDR1 is MNHEY, CDR2 SMNVEV (reference sequence). Trimming at V came to 7 bases and at J to 8 bases, leaving 9 bases not matched to a gene. In DNA form, the CDR3 reads TGTGCCAGCACCGGGGACAGGGCTGGCCATGAGCAGTTCTTC. Residues: CASTGDRAGHEQFF.

This clonotype was detected ten times or more. The chain combines TRBV9 with TRBJ2-7; the match to TRBD2 covers 11 bases. Germline loops: CDR1 SGDLS, CDR2 YYNGEE. V lost 3 bases and J lost 3; bases outside the gene matches: 5. There are 15 residues in the CDR3. The CDR3: CASSEGLAEIYEQYF. CDR3 nucleotides: TGTGCCAGCAGCGAGGGACTAGCGGAGATCTACGAGCAGTACTTC.

V is TRBV15 and J is TRBJ2-3; TRBD1 agrees at 8 bases. The CDR3 spans 17 residues. The trim removed 0 bases at V and 4 bases at J, leaving 9 bases unmatched. CDR1 is LNHNV, CDR2 YYDKDF, per germline (reference sequence). CDR3 sequence: CATSRDIAGGAADTQYF. DNA for the CDR3: TGTGCCACCAGCAGAGATATCGCAGGGGGCGCCGCAGATACGCAGTATTTT.

V gene TRBV3-1 combines with J gene TRBJ2-2; 8 nucleotides line up with TRBD1. J gave up 0 bases and V 6 bases, and 6 bases lay outside the gene matches. This CDR3 has 16 amino acids. CDR1 and CDR2 from the germline V gene are LGHDT and YNNKEL (reference sequence). CDR3 nucleotides: TGTGCCAGCAGTCCTACAGGGGGAACGAACACCGGGGAGCTGTTTTTT. Amino acid sequence: CASSPTGGTNTGELFF. Using reference TRBV3-1 and TRBJ2-2 for the parts outside the CDR3, the full variable domain is DTAVSQTPKYLVTQMGNDKSIKCEQNLGHDTMYWYKQDSKKFLKIMFSYNNKELIINETVPNRFSPKSPDKAHLNLHINSLELGDSAVYFCASSPTGGTNTGELFFGEGSRLTVL.

J is TRBJ2-1 and V is TRBV20-1, with D unresolved. This CDR3 region has 11 residues. V was clipped by 2 bases and J by 3 bases, with 2 bases between them. Germline V gene data show CDR1 as DFQATT and CDR2 as SNEGSKA (reference sequence). The CDR3 bases are TGCAGTGCTAGAAACTACAATGAGCAGTTCTTC. Translation: CSARNYNEQFF.

The V and J genes are TRBV27 and TRBJ2-3, with TRBD2 identical over 7 bases. Unmatched junction bases numbered 22, after V lost 2 bases and J lost 2 bases. The CDR3 consists of 21 residues. Looked up from germline, CDR1 is MNHEY and CDR2 is SMNVEV (reference sequence). The CDR3 spells CASSLLRTGGGSGTYTDTQYF. CDR3 nucleotide sequence: TGTGCCAGCAGTTTACTCCGCACCGGTGGGGGGAGCGGGACCTACACAGATACGCAGTATTTT.

The chain employs TRBV9 and TRBJ2-3; 7 bases are a match to TRBD2. Germline V gives CDR1 SGDLS, CDR2 YYNGEE. After removal of 4 bases from V and 2 bases from J, the junction contained 4 bases not matched to a gene. The CDR3 spans 14 residues. The CDR3 nucleotides read TGTGCCAGCAGCCCACGGGGGGACACAGATACGCAGTATTTT. Protein product: CASSPRGDTDTQYF.

The rearrangement links TRBV5-1 to TRBJ1-4, with D possibly being TRBD1 (6 bases). The CDR3 length is 15 residues. The germline CDR1 and CDR2 sequences are SGHRS and YFSETQ. Trimming left V 0 bases short and J 8 bases short, with 14 bases between. The CDR3 protein is CASSLVPRGGEKLFF. CDR3 sequence (DNA): TGCGCCAGCAGCTTGGTTCCCAGGGGAGGAGAAAAACTGTTTTTT.

This sequence joins TRBV19 and TRBJ2-7; 11 bases fit TRBD1. The germline V gene encodes CDR1 LNHDA and CDR2 SQIVND (reference sequence). This CDR3 has 15 residues. With 6 bases clipped from V and 3 bases from J, the junction kept 7 bases outside the gene matches. CDR3 sequence (DNA): TGTGCCAGTAGAATTGGACAGGGGGCAGTCTACGAGCAGTACTTC. Its protein is CASRIGQGAVYEQYF. Looking up the rest from reference TRBV19 and TRBJ2-7 gives the full variable domain: DGGITQSPKYLFRKEGQNVTLSCEQNLNHDAMYWYRQDPGQGLRLIYYSQIVNDFQKGDIAEGYSVSREKKESFPLTVTSAQKNPTAFYLCASRIGQGAVYEQYFGPGTRLTVT.